The rows below give T cell receptor beta chains drawn from one sample of a study of cytomegalovirus exposure and HLA in healthy donors. Libraries were prepared by immunoSEQ multiplex PCR; TCRdb keeps only in-frame clonotypes and omits some of them. Altogether about 65,000 clones are present, around 95% being singletons, with the ten largest covering about 4.3%. Sample: PBMCs. These TCRs come from a man younger than 30 in good health and CMV-seropositive. Both conserved end residues are part of each CDR3. A D gene is named only where the DNA matches it firmly. Only some rows state a clone size, as once, few, many or a class for expanded clones.

-,-,TRBJ1-1,TRBV6-5,TGTGCCAGCAGTAACATATATCGGGGATCTGAAGCTTTCTTT,CASSNIYRGSEAFF
-,-,TRBJ1-2,TRBV19,TGTGCCAGTAGTATTGGCAGGCATCTGCCCTATGGCTACACCTTC,CASSIGRHLPYGYTF
TRBD2,-,TRBJ2-3,TRBV6-4,TGTGCCAGCAGTGTCGGCGCGGGAGATACAGATACGCAGTATTTT,CASSVGAGDTDTQYF
-,-,TRBJ2-1,TRBV6-1,TGTGCCAGCAGTGAAGGGCGGGTCTTGTCCTACAATGAGCAGTTCTTC,CASSEGRVLSYNEQFF
-,-,TRBJ1-1,TRBV6-1,TGTGCCAGCAGTCTCGACCGGGAGCACACTGAAGCTTTCTTT,CASSLDREHTEAFF
-,-,TRBJ1-4,TRBV28,TGTGCCAGCAGTTTGTCAGGACAGCAAAATGAAAAACTGTTTTTT,CASSLSGQQNEKLFF
-,-,TRBJ1-6,TRBV6-5,TGTGCCAGCGGGGTAGGGGTCTTACCCCTCCACTTT,CASGVGVLPLHF
-,once,TRBJ2-3,TRBV12-2,TGTGCAAGTCGCTTCCACCCGCCATTCACTAGCGGGGGGCCCACAGATACGCAGTATTTT,CASRFHPPFTSGGPTDTQYF
-,-,TRBJ2-5,TRBV7-2,TGTGCCAGCAGCTTAGCGCGTCACCAAGAGACCCAGTACTTC,CASSLARHQETQYF
TRBD2,once,TRBJ2-6,TRBV2,TGTGCCAGGCGGGAGGGCTCTGGGGCCAACGTCCTGACTTTC,CARREGSGANVLTF
TRBD2,once,TRBJ2-1,TRBV10-1,TGCGCCAGCAGTCCTAGCGGGACCTACAATGAGCAGTTCTTC,CASSPSGTYNEQFF
-,few,TRBJ2-7,TRBV29-1,TGCAGCGTTGAAGATTTAGAGGGGGACGGTTTGCACGAGCAGTACTTC,CSVEDLEGDGLHEQYF
TRBD1,-,TRBJ2-5,TRBV7-6,TGTGCCAGCAGCTTTTGGACAGGGGACCTCCAAGAGACCCAGTACTTC,CASSFWTGDLQETQYF
-,-,TRBJ1-2,TRBV28,TGTGCCAGCAGTAAAGGAGGCAGTCGCTATGGCTACACCTTC,CASSKGGSRYGYTF
-,-,TRBJ2-7,TRBV28,TGTGCCAGCGTTCAGGGCTACGAGCAGTACTTC,CASVQGYEQYF
-,-,TRBJ1-5,TRBV6-5,TGTGCCAGCAGACAGGACAGCAACTATGGGCCCCAGCATTTT,CASRQDSNYGPQHF
TRBD1,-,TRBJ2-2,TRBV28,TGTGCCAGCAGCCCCCCCTCCGTCTGGACAGGGTTCACCGGGGAGCTGTTTTTT,CASSPPSVWTGFTGELFF
TRBD2,-,TRBJ2-5,TRBV7-9,TGTGCCAGCAGCCGAATTGGGCGGGGGAACGCCCAAGAGACCCAGTACTTC,CASSRIGRGNAQETQYF
-,-,TRBJ1-1,TRBV7-2,TGTGCCAGCAGCTTAGTCTTGAACACTGAAGCTTTCTTT,CASSLVLNTEAFF